The clone carrying this T cell receptor beta chain was detected many times. Time point noted: patch test 3, about 24 weeks after DPC sensitization. Treatment reported: therapeutic diphenylcyclopropenone sensitization with weekly scalp DPC. The data originate from a study of human T cells and chemical hapten exposure. TCRdb analysed the RACE reads with MiXCR anew, one entry per CDR3 protein. The sample shows over 70,000 distinct CDR3 sequences, about 11% of them seen only once. The CDR3 totals 14 residues. Germline loops: CDR1 KGHSH, CDR2 LQKENI. V shed 4 bases and J shed 4 bases, with 13 bases lying between them.

Material: whole blood, obtained in connection with sensitization to the hapten diphenylcyclopropenone (DPC). The TCR was taken from a young woman with alopecia areata. Some clones in this sample may be carry-over from other donors' samples. This chain links TRBV18 with TRBJ1-1; maybe TRBD1 (6 bases). CDR3 in DNA: TGTGCCAGCTCACAAGTAGGCAGGGGCACTGAAGCTTTCTTT. Its translation: CASSQVGRGTEAFF. Combining the CDR3 with reference TRBV18 and TRBJ1-1 gives the whole variable domain NAGVMQNPRHLVRRRGQEARLRCSPMKGHSHVYWYRQLPEEGLKFMVYLQKENIIDESGMPKERFSAEFPKEGPSILRIQQVVRGDSAAYFCASSQVGRGTEAFFGQGTRLTVV.